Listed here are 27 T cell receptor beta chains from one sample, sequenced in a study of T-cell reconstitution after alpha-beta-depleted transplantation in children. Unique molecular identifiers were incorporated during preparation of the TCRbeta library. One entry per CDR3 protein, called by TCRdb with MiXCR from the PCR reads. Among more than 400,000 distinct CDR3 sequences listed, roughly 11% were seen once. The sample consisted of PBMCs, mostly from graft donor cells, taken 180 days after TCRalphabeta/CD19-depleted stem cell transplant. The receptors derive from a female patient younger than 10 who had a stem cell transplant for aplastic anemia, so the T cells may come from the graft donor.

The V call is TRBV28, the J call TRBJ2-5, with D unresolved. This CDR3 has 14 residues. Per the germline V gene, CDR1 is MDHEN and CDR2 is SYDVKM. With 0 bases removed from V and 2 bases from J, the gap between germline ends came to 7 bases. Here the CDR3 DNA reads TGTGCCAGCAGTTTATGGCCCGAGCAAGAGACCCAGTACTTC. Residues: CASSLWPEQETQYF.

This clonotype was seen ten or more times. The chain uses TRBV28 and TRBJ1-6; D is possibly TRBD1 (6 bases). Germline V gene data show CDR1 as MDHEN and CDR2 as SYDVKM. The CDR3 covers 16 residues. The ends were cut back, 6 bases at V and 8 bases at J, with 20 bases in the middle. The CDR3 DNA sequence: TGTGCCAGCAGCTTGGGAGGGGGTCTTTATTATTCACCCCTCCACTTT. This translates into CASSLGGGLYYSPLHF.

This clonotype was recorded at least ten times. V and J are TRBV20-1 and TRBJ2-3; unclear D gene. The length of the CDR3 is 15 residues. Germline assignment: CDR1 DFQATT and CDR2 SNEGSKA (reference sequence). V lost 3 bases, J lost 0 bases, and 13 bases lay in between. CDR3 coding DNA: TGCAGTGCTAGGCCCCTTGGTGGGAGCACAGATACGCAGTATTTT. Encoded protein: CSARPLGGSTDTQYF.

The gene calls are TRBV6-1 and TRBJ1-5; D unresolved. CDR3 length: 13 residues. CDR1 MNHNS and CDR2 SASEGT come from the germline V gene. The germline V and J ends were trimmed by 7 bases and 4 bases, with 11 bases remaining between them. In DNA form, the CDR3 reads TGTGCCAGCAAGAATCGGGGAAATCAGCCCCAGCATTTT. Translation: CASKNRGNQPQHF.

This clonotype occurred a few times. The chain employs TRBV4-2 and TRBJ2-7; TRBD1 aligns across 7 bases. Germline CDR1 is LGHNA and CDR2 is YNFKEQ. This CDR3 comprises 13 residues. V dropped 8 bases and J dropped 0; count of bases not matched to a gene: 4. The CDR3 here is CASGWDSSYEQYF. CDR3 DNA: TGTGCCAGCGGCTGGGACAGCTCCTACGAGCAGTACTTC.

The CDR3 nucleotides are TGTGCCAGCAGCGTAGGGAACGGGATCTCCTACGAGCAGTACTTC. This translates into CASSVGNGISYEQYF. This rearrangement joins TRBV9 to TRBJ2-7, with D tentatively TRBD2 (5 bases). Trimming pared 0 bases from V and 0 bases from J, leaving 10 bases between. Germline V gene sequence: CDR1 SGDLS, CDR2 YYNGEE. The CDR3 totals 15 residues.

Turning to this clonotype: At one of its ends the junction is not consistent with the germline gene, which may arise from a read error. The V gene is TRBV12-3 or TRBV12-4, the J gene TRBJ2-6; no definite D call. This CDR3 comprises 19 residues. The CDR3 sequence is CTSSWNTFSHSSGANVLTF. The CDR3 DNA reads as TGTACCAGCAGTTGGAATACCTTTTCCCACAGCTCTGGGGCCAACGTCCTGACTTTC.

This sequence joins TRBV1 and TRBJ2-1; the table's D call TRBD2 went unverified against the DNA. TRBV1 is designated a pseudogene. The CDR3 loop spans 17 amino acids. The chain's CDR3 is CTSSHRLGTSGSNEQFF. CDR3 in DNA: TGCACCAGCAGCCACAGACTAGGGACTAGCGGGAGTAATGAGCAGTTCTTC.

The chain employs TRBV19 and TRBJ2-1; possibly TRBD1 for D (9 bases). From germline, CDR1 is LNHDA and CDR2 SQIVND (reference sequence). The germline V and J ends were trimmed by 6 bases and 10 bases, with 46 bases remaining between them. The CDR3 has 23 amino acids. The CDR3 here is CASSNRGLVHSGSGRIWEAEQFF. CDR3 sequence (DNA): TGTGCCAGTAGCAACAGGGGGCTGGTCCACAGCGGGAGTGGGCGAATATGGGAAGCCGAGCAGTTCTTC.

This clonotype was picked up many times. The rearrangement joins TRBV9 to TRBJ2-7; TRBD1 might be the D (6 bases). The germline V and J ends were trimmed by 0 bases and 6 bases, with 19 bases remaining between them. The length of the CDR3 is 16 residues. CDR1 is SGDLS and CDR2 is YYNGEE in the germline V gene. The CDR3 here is CASSVVSTGSTIEQYF. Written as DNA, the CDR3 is TGTGCCAGCAGCGTAGTCTCTACAGGGTCTACTATCGAGCAGTACTTC.

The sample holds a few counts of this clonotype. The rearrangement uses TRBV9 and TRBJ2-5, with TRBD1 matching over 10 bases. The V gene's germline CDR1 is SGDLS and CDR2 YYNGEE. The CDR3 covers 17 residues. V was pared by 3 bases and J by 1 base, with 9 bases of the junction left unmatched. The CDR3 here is CASSAWDRGLGQETQYF. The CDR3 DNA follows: TGTGCCAGCAGCGCATGGGACAGGGGTTTGGGCCAAGAGACCCAGTACTTC. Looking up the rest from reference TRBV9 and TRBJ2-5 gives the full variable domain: DSGVTQTPKHLITATGQRVTLRCSPRSGDLSVYWYQQSLDQGLQFLIQYYNGEERAKGNILERFSAQQFPDLHSELNLSSLELGDSALYFCASSAWDRGLGQETQYFGPGTRLLVL.

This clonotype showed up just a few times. The chain's CDR3 is CSATFGGPDTEAFF. The DNA for the CDR3 is TGCAGTGCTACTTTTGGGGGCCCGGACACTGAAGCTTTCTTT. The J gene is TRBJ1-1, the V gene TRBV20-1; D is possibly TRBD1 (6 bases). Germline V CDR1 and CDR2: DFQATT, SNEGSKA (reference sequence). V was pared by 4 bases and J by 3 bases, with 15 bases between. CDR3 length: 14 amino acids.

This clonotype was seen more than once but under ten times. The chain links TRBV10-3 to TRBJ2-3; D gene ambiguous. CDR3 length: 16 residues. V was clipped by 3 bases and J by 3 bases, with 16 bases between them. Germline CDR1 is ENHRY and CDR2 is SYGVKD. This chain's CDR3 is CAISEGYVPVTDTQYF. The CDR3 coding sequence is TGTGCCATCAGTGAAGGGTACGTTCCGGTAACAGATACGCAGTATTTT.

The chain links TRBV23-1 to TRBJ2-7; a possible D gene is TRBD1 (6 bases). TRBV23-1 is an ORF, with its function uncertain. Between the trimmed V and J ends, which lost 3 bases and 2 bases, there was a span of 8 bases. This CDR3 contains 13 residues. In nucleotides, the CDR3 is TGCGCCAGCAGTCAGCAGGGGCCCTACGAGCAGTACGTC. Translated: CASSQQGPYEQYV.

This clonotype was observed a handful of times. The CDR3, as DNA: TGTGCCAGCTCACCACCTGGACTAGCGGGACATGAGCAGTTCTTC. As protein: CASSPPGLAGHEQFF. This rearrangement joins TRBV18 to TRBJ2-1; 12 bases are a match to TRBD2. The germline V gene has CDR1 KGHSH and CDR2 LQKENI. With V trimmed by 0 bases and J by 8 bases, 2 bases remained unmatched. This CDR3 contains 15 residues.

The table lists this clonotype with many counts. The CDR3 sequence is CSARLLQGAGLNIQYF. The CDR3 DNA is TGCAGCGCTCGTCTACTCCAGGGGGCCGGCTTAAACATTCAGTACTTC. The V and J genes are TRBV29-1 and TRBJ2-4; TRBD1 matches 8 bases. From germline, CDR1 is SQVTM and CDR2 ANQGSEA. CDR3 length: 16 residues. Unmatched junction bases numbered 17, after V lost 7 bases and J lost 6 bases.

In nucleotides, the CDR3 is TGTGCCAGCAGCTTAGTGTCCCTGCCCGCCAAAAACATTCAGTACTTC. Residues: CASSLVSLPAKNIQYF. The chain carries TRBV7-2 and TRBJ2-4, with D unresolved. This CDR3 is 16 amino acids long. Germline lookup yields CDR1 SGHTA and CDR2 FQGNSA. Trimming cost V 1 base and J 1 base, with 11 bases left between them.

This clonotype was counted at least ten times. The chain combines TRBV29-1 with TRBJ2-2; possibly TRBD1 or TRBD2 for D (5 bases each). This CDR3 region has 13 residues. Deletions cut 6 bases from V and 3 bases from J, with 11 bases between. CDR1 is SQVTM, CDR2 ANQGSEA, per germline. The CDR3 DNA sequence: TGCAGCGTCGCCGGGACGCACACCGGGGAGCTGTTTTTT. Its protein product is CSVAGTHTGELFF.

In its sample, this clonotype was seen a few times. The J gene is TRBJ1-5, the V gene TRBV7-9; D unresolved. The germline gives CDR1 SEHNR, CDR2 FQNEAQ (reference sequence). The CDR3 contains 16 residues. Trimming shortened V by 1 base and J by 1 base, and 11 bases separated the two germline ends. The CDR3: CASSLEQLGSNQPQHF. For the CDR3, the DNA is TGTGCCAGCAGCTTAGAACAACTCGGGAGCAATCAGCCCCAGCATTTT. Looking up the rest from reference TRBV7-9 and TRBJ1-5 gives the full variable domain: DTGVSQNPRHKITKRGQNVTFRCDPISEHNRLYWYRQTLGQGPEFLTYFQNEAQLEKSRLLSDRFSAERPKGSFSTLEIQRTEQGDSAMYLCASSLEQLGSNQPQHFGDGTRLSIL.

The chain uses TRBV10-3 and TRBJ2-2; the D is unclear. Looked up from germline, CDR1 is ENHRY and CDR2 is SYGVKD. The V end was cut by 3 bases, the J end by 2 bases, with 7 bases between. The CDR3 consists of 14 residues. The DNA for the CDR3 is TGTGCCATCAGTGAAAACCCCAACACCGGGGAGCTGTTTTTT. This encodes CAISENPNTGELFF.

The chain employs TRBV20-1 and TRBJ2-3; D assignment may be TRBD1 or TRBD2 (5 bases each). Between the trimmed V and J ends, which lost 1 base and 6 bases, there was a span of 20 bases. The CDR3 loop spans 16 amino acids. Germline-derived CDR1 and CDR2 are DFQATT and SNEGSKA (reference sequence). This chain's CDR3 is CSARGLLVGVEDTQYF. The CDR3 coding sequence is TGCAGTGCTAGAGGCCTACTAGTGGGGGTCGAGGATACGCAGTATTTT.

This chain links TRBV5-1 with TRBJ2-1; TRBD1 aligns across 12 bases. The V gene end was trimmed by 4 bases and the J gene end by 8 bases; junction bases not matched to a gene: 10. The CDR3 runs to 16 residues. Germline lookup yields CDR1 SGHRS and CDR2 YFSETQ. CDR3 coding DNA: TGCGCCAGCAGCACCGGGACAGGGGGCGGGTGGGATGAGCAGTTCTTC. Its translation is CASSTGTGGGWDEQFF.

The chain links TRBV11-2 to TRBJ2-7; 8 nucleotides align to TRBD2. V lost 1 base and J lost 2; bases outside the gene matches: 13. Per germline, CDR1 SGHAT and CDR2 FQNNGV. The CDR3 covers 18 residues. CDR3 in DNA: TGTGCCAGCAGCTTAGGAGGAGGGCCTAGCGGGCATACCTACGAGCAGTACGTC. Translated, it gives CASSLGGGPSGHTYEQYV.

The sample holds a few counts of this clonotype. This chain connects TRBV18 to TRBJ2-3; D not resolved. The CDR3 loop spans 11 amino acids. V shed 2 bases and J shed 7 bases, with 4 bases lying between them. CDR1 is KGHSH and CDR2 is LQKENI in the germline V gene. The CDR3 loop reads CASSPGHTQYF. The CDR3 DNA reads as TGTGCCAGCTCACCAGGACATACGCAGTATTTT.

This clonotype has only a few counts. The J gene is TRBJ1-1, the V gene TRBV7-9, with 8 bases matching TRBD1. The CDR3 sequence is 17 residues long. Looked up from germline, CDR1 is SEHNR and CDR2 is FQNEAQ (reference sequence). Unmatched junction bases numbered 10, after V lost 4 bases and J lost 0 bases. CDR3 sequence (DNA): TGTGCCAGCAGCTCAGAGAGGACAGGGCCGGTGAACACTGAAGCTTTCTTT. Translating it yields CASSSERTGPVNTEAFF. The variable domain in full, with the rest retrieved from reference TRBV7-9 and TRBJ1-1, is DTGVSQNPRHKITKRGQNVTFRCDPISEHNRLYWYRQTLGQGPEFLTYFQNEAQLEKSRLLSDRFSAERPKGSFSTLEIQRTEQGDSAMYLCASSSERTGPVNTEAFFGQGTRLTVV.

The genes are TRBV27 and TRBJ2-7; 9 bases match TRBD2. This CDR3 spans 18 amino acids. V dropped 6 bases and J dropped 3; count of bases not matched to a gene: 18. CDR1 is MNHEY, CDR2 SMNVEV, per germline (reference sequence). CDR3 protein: CASSHQRVAGVKVYEQYF. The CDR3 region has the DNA TGTGCCAGCAGCCACCAGAGAGTAGCGGGAGTTAAAGTCTACGAGCAGTACTTC.

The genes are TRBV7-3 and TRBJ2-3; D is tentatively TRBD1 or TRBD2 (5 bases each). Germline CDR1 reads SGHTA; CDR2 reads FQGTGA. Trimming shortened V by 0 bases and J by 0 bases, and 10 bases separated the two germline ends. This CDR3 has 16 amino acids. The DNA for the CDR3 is TGTGCCAGCAGCTTAACCGCCGGGACCAGCACAGATACGCAGTATTTT. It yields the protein CASSLTAGTSTDTQYF.